These 32 T cell receptor beta chains share one sample of origin, sequenced in a study of cytomegalovirus exposure and HLA in healthy donors. Primers for the PCR totalled 60 Vbeta and 13 Jbeta. Generated by immunoSEQ multiplex PCR, the TCRdb table keeps only in-frame clones and is missing some. This table holds about 160,000 clones, around 80% found once. Sequenced: PBMCs. The receptors here all came from a man aged 40-49 years in good health and CMV-seronegative.

The chain employs TRBV30 and TRBJ2-3; TRBD2 matches at 8 bases. With 7 bases clipped from V and 0 bases from J, the junction kept 6 bases outside the gene matches. Germline CDR1 and CDR2: GTSNPN and SVGIG (reference sequence). The length of the CDR3 is 14 residues. CDR3 nucleotide sequence: TGTGCCTCGAACGGGGGGGGTAGCACAGATACGCAGTATTTT. This translates into CASNGGGSTDTQYF.

The chain has TRBV13 and TRBJ1-2; D may be TRBD1 (6 bases). The germline V gene encodes CDR1 PRHDT and CDR2 FYEKMQ (reference sequence). This CDR3 contains 15 residues. With 4 bases removed from V and 5 bases from J, the gap between germline ends came to 17 bases. The CDR3 here is CASSSNSGAGYGYTF. The DNA of the CDR3 is TGTGCCAGCAGCTCGAACTCAGGGGCAGGGTATGGCTACACCTTC.

The chain couples TRBV6-6 to TRBJ1-1; possible D gene TRBD1, 5 bases. The CDR3 runs 13 residues. The V gene's germline CDR1 is MNHNY and CDR2 SVGAGI (reference sequence). Trimming removed 6 bases at V and 1 base at J, with 9 bases between. The CDR3 sequence is CASRAQENTEAFF. The DNA for the CDR3 is TGTGCCAGCAGGGCACAGGAGAACACTGAAGCTTTCTTT.

CDR3 in DNA: TGTGCCAGCACCCCTCTCTTGAAGGGGACAGCGGACTCCTACGAGCAGTACTTC. It yields the protein CASTPLLKGTADSYEQYF. This sequence joins TRBV2 and TRBJ2-7, with 7 bases matching TRBD1. The CDR3 consists of 18 residues. In germline, CDR1 is SNHLY, CDR2 FYNNEI. The J segment lost 0 bases and the V segment lost 7 bases, leaving 18 bases of the junction unmatched.

The chain links TRBV30 to TRBJ1-1; weak D call: TRBD1 (5 bases). V lost 4 bases and J lost 5, with 11 bases in between. CDR1 and CDR2 from the germline V gene are GTSNPN and SVGIG (reference sequence). The CDR3 consists of 12 residues. CDR3 in amino acids: CAWNGGGTEAFF. CDR3 sequence (DNA): TGTGCCTGGAATGGTGGGGGGACTGAAGCTTTCTTT. The whole variable domain, remainder taken from reference TRBV30 and TRBJ1-1, is SQTIHQWPATLVQPVGSPLSLECTVEGTSNPNLYWYRQAAGRGLQLLFYSVGIGQISSEVPQNLSASRPQDRQFILSSKKLLLSDSGFYLCAWNGGGTEAFFGQGTRLTVV.

J is TRBJ2-5 and V is TRBV2; D perhaps matches TRBD1 (5 bases). CDR1 is SNHLY and CDR2 is FYNNEI in the germline V gene. The V gene lost 11 bases and the J gene lost 5 bases, with 15 bases spanning the gap. This CDR3 has 12 amino acids. The CDR3 loop reads CAGLGAPETQYF. The CDR3 DNA sequence: TGTGCCGGCCTAGGGGCCCCTGAGACCCAGTACTTC.

This clone has more than one count but fewer than ten. V usage is TRBV2 and J usage is TRBJ1-5; 10 positions match TRBD1. The germline V gene has CDR1 SNHLY and CDR2 FYNNEI. Unmatched junction bases numbered 3, after V lost 5 bases and J lost 2 bases. This CDR3 has 15 residues. CDR3 nucleotides: TGTGCCAGCAGTACCGGGACAGGGGGCAATCAGCCCCAGCATTTT. Translation: CASSTGTGGNQPQHF.

On this clone itself: This same CDR3 is encoded by further DNA sequences in the sample. V and J are TRBV5-1 and TRBJ1-2; D may be TRBD1 (6 bases). CDR1 and CDR2 (germline): SGHRS, YFSETQ. Trimming shortened V by 5 bases and J by 3 bases, and 14 bases separated the two germline ends. This CDR3 contains 14 residues. For the CDR3, the DNA is TGCGCCAGCAGTTTTCCGGGACAAGACTATGGCTACACCTTC. Amino acids: CASSFPGQDYGYTF.

This chain uses TRBV19 with TRBJ1-6, with 8 bases lining up with TRBD1. The germline V gene has CDR1 LNHDA and CDR2 SQIVND (reference sequence). The trim removed 5 bases at V and 6 bases at J, leaving 3 bases unmatched. CDR3 length equals 14 residues. CDR3 in DNA: TGTGCCAGTAGTCTCGGACAGGGTAATTCACCCCTCCACTTT. It translates to CASSLGQGNSPLHF.

The chain recombines TRBV18 with TRBJ1-6; maybe TRBD1 (6 bases). V lost 5 bases to trimming and J lost 7 bases, with 15 bases between them. CDR1 KGHSH and CDR2 LQKENI come from the germline V gene. The CDR3 consists of 15 residues. The CDR3 protein is CASSVNRVENSPLHF. CDR3 nucleotides: TGTGCCAGCTCAGTCAACAGGGTTGAGAATTCACCCCTCCACTTT.

V and J are TRBV29-1 and TRBJ1-2, with a weak D call TRBD1 (5 bases). CDR1 and CDR2 from the germline V gene are SQVTM and ANQGSEA. This CDR3 comprises 18 residues. Trimming cost V 0 bases and J 5 bases, with 25 bases left between them. The chain's CDR3 is CSVEDQLTQRDLWYGYTF. DNA for the CDR3: TGCAGCGTTGAAGATCAGTTAACACAGCGGGACTTATGGTATGGCTACACCTTC.

This sequence joins TRBV10-3 and TRBJ1-1; D gene ambiguous. V lost 1 base, J lost 6 bases, and 9 bases lay in between. The CDR3 loop spans 13 amino acids. Germline V gene sequence: CDR1 ENHRY, CDR2 SYGVKD. The CDR3 reads CAISEFRYAEAFF. The CDR3 bases are TGTGCCATCAGTGAGTTCAGGTACGCTGAAGCTTTCTTT.

This chain links TRBV7-2 with TRBJ2-5, with D possibly TRBD1 on 7 matching bases. Germline V gene lookup returns CDR1 SGHTA and CDR2 FQGNSA. There are 16 residues in the CDR3. The V end was cut by 3 bases, the J end by 7 bases, with 21 bases between. The CDR3 DNA follows: TGTGCCAGCAGCTTCGGGGGCGGAGGGGGCCAGGCGACCCAGTACTTC. Encoded protein: CASSFGGGGGQATQYF.

The gene calls are TRBV5-5 and TRBJ2-7, with TRBD1 as a possible D gene (5 bases). CDR3 length: 15 residues. Trimming left V 4 bases short and J 6 bases short, with 20 bases between. The V gene's germline CDR1 is SGHKS and CDR2 YYEKEE (reference sequence). The CDR3 is CASSRLRGPTSEQYF. CDR3 bases: TGTGCCAGCAGCCGCTTAAGGGGCCCGACGTCCGAGCAGTACTTC.

J is TRBJ2-5 and V is TRBV18; D possibly corresponds to TRBD2 (5 bases). The V end was cut by 5 bases, the J end by 5 bases, with 12 bases between. This CDR3 is 13 amino acids long. Germline V gene data show CDR1 as KGHSH and CDR2 as LQKENI. DNA for the CDR3: TGTGCCAGCTCAGGGAGCTTGGGTGAGACCCAGTACTTC. The encoded protein is CASSGSLGETQYF.

This chain connects TRBV7-9 to TRBJ1-6, with a possible D match to TRBD1 (5 bases). The CDR3 spans 16 residues. Germline-derived CDR1 and CDR2 are SEHNR and FQNEAQ (reference sequence). V was trimmed by 6 bases and J by 8 bases, leaving 20 bases between them. The CDR3 DNA sequence: TGTGCCAGCAGGGCTAGGGGAGGTACGAAGTATTCACCCCTCCACTTT. It yields the protein CASRARGGTKYSPLHF.

A note on this clone: The sample contains more than one DNA sequence encoding this CDR3. The chain is built from TRBV5-1 and TRBJ1-1, with TRBD1 identical over 7 bases. CDR3 length: 15 amino acids. Germline V gene lookup returns CDR1 SGHRS and CDR2 YFSETQ. Trimming removed 0 bases from V and 1 base from J; junction bases left unmatched: 3. The CDR3 DNA follows: TGCGCCAGCAGCTTGGAAGGGGGCAAGAACACTGAAGCTTTCTTT. As protein: CASSLEGGKNTEAFF.

The rearrangement links TRBV30 to TRBJ2-7, with a weak D call TRBD1 (6 bases). The CDR3 sequence is 13 residues long. Germline V gene sequence: CDR1 GTSNPN, CDR2 SVGIG (reference sequence). Trimming removed 3 bases from V and 4 bases from J, with 13 bases in between. The CDR3 DNA sequence: TGTGCCTGGAGCCAAACAGGGTCTTACGAGCAGTACTTC. Amino acid sequence: CAWSQTGSYEQYF.

The rearrangement links TRBV5-1 to TRBJ1-4, with D perhaps TRBD1 (5 bases). Per the germline V gene, CDR1 is SGHRS and CDR2 is YFSETQ. The CDR3 extends over 16 amino acids. V shed 0 bases and J shed 8 bases, with 17 bases lying between them. CDR3 protein: CASSLAPQGAEEKLFF. The CDR3 DNA reads TGCGCCAGCAGCTTGGCCCCCCAGGGCGCAGAAGAAAAACTGTTTTTT.

The V gene is TRBV9, the J gene TRBJ2-2; 11 nucleotides align to TRBD2. The length of the CDR3 is 16 residues. Germline V CDR1 and CDR2: SGDLS, YYNGEE. The trim removed 0 bases at V and 5 bases at J, leaving 3 bases unmatched. The CDR3 spells CASSVGASGGTGELFF. The CDR3 DNA is TGTGCCAGCAGCGTAGGAGCTAGCGGGGGGACCGGGGAGCTGTTTTTT.

This rearrangement joins TRBV5-3 to TRBJ2-3, with 12 bases aligning to TRBD2. TRBV5-3 is flagged as an ORF with uncertain function. The CDR3 spans 19 residues. V shed 4 bases and J 4 bases; nucleotides not matched to a gene: 16. The CDR3 sequence is CARSLIPASGGELADTQYF. The CDR3 DNA follows: TGTGCCAGAAGCCTAATTCCGGCTAGCGGGGGGGAGTTGGCAGATACGCAGTATTTT.

In its sample, this clone was seen once. V usage is TRBV11-2 and J usage is TRBJ2-5; 11 nucleotides align to TRBD2. The CDR3 contains 15 residues. The germline gives CDR1 SGHAT, CDR2 FQNNGV. Trimming cost V 3 bases and J 5 bases; bases outside gene matches: 5. CDR3 in DNA: TGTGCCAGCAGCTTGACTAGCGGGGTGGGGGAGACCCAGTACTTC. Its protein product is CASSLTSGVGETQYF.

V usage is TRBV4-1 and J usage is TRBJ2-1; perhaps TRBD1 as D (5 bases). The CDR3 runs 14 residues. The ends were cut back, 5 bases at V and 7 bases at J, with 15 bases in the middle. Germline V gives CDR1 MGHRA, CDR2 YSYEKL. DNA for the CDR3: TGCGCCAGCAGCTCGCAGGGTAGCCTAAATGAGCAGTTCTTC. It specifies CASSSQGSLNEQFF.

V and J are TRBV6-5 and TRBJ2-1, with a tentative D call TRBD1 (6 bases). The CDR3 length is 15 residues. Germline lookup yields CDR1 MNHEY and CDR2 SVGAGI. Trimming left V 2 bases short and J 0 bases short, with 8 bases between. CDR3: CASSYGGASYNEQFF. In nucleotides, the CDR3 is TGTGCCAGCAGTTACGGGGGCGCCTCCTACAATGAGCAGTTCTTC.

The chain carries TRBV27 and TRBJ2-7, with TRBD2 identical over 7 bases. CDR3 length: 13 residues. Trimming took 8 bases from V and 3 from J; bases not matched to a gene: 7. Germline CDR1 reads MNHEY; CDR2 reads SMNVEV (reference sequence). The CDR3 is CASPGGGGYEQYF. The CDR3 region has the DNA TGTGCCAGCCCGGGAGGCGGGGGCTACGAGCAGTACTTC.

The V call is TRBV2, the J call TRBJ2-2; 10 bases map to TRBD2. The CDR3 consists of 17 residues. J lost 4 bases, V lost 6 bases, and 11 bases had no gene match. Germline CDR1 SNHLY, CDR2 FYNNEI. In DNA form, the CDR3 reads TGTGCCAGCAGGGGGGGGACTAGCGTCGTAGGCACCGGGGAGCTGTTTTTT. Protein sequence: CASRGGTSVVGTGELFF.

The gene calls are TRBV7-3 and TRBJ2-7, with a weak D call TRBD1 (6 bases). The V end was cut by 3 bases, the J end by 7 bases, with 19 bases between. CDR1 is SGHTA, CDR2 FQGTGA, per germline. The CDR3 runs to 15 residues. The CDR3 loop is CASSLGAQGMGEQYF. DNA for the CDR3: TGTGCCAGCAGCTTGGGGGCCCAGGGAATGGGGGAGCAGTACTTC.

The chain is built from TRBV11-2 and TRBJ1-1; TRBD1 might be the D (5 bases). The CDR3 runs 13 residues. CDR1 is SGHAT, CDR2 FQNNGV, per germline. Trimming shortened V by 6 bases and J by 3 bases, and 11 bases separated the two germline ends. CDR3 sequence reads: CASRHRQYTEAFF. The CDR3 bases are TGTGCCAGCAGACATCGACAGTACACTGAAGCTTTCTTT.

This clone appeared a single time. This chain links TRBV7-2 with TRBJ2-1, with D perhaps matching TRBD1 (6 bases). Germline V gene lookup returns CDR1 SGHTA and CDR2 FQGNSA. Trimming stripped 0 bases from V and 2 bases from J, with 8 bases between. The CDR3 runs 15 residues. CDR3 in DNA: TGTGCCAGCAGCTTAGCGGCAGGGGCCTACAATGAGCAGTTCTTC. It translates to CASSLAAGAYNEQFF.

The chain links TRBV15 to TRBJ1-6, with 7 bases fitting TRBD1. Losses at the gene ends were 5 bases for V and 7 bases for J; bases not matched to a gene: 14. The germline V gene has CDR1 LNHNV and CDR2 YYDKDF (reference sequence). The CDR3 covers 17 residues. CDR3 nucleotide sequence: TGTGCCACCAGCGGACCAAACAGGGGCGGCCCCAATTCACCCCTCCACTTT. Its translation: CATSGPNRGGPNSPLHF.

The rearrangement uses TRBV30 and TRBJ2-1; TRBD2 matches 7 bases. V shed 5 bases and J 8 bases; nucleotides not matched to a gene: 9. This CDR3 comprises 13 residues. Germline V lookup: CDR1 GTSNPN, CDR2 SVGIG (reference sequence). The CDR3 here is CAWFSGGGYEQFF. CDR3 sequence (DNA): TGTGCCTGGTTCTCTGGGGGGGGTTATGAGCAGTTCTTC.

The chain combines TRBV4-3 with TRBJ2-3, with TRBD1 matching 9 bases. V lost 3 bases and J lost 6; bases outside the gene matches: 10. In germline, CDR1 is LGHNA, CDR2 YSLEER. The CDR3 totals 16 residues. The DNA for the CDR3 is TGCGCCAGCAGCCAGGGACAGGGACAAGGGAGCGATACGCAGTATTTT. It yields the protein CASSQGQGQGSDTQYF.